What follows describes a single T cell receptor beta chain. This record belongs to a study of blood T cells in healthy people across ages. PCR was performed a second time for about 7 to 12 cycles using a sample-barcoded 5' primer and a J-beta primer mix. TCRdb reanalysed the 5' RACE reads using MiXCR and keeps one entry per CDR3 protein. The profile covers roughly 1,500,000 distinct CDR3 sequences, with about 35% appearing a single time and about 11% taken by the ten largest. CDR1 is SGHRS and CDR2 is YFSETQ in the germline V gene. The CDR3 sequence is 13 residues long. V was cut by 0 bases and J by 5 bases, with 9 bases left in between.

V gene TRBV5-1 combines with J gene TRBJ2-7; the D is unclear. Sequenced: blood. The clonotype originates from a woman in her twenties or thirties in good health. CDR3 coding DNA: TGCGCCAGCAGCTTGGTAGGGCGCGACGAGCAGTACTTC. This encodes CASSLVGRDEQYF. Full variable domain (remainder filled in from reference TRBV5-1 and TRBJ2-7): KAGVTQTPRYLIKTRGQQVTLSCSPISGHRSVSWYQQTPGQGLQFLFEYFSETQRNKGNFPGRFSGRQFSNSRSEMNVSTLELGDSALYLCASSLVGRDEQYFGPGTRLTVT.